This T cell receptor beta chain was captured by sequencing in a study of cytomegalovirus exposure and HLA in healthy donors. Germline V CDR1 and CDR2: SGHDT, YYEEEE. This CDR3 is built from 14 residues. Trimming left V 3 bases short and J 2 bases short, with 8 bases between. The PCR contained 60 Vbeta and 13 Jbeta primers. Produced via immunoSEQ multiplex PCR; TCRdb's table is partial and in-frame only. The table lists around 190,000 clones, 75% to 85% of them singletons. The chain uses TRBV5-6 and TRBJ2-2, with a weak D call TRBD1 (5 bases). This TCR came from a girl aged 2-10 years in good health and CMV-seropositive. Material: PBMCs. CDR3 residues: CASSWGGNTGELFF. The CDR3 nucleotides are TGTGCCAGCAGCTGGGGCGGTAACACCGGGGAGCTGTTTTTT.